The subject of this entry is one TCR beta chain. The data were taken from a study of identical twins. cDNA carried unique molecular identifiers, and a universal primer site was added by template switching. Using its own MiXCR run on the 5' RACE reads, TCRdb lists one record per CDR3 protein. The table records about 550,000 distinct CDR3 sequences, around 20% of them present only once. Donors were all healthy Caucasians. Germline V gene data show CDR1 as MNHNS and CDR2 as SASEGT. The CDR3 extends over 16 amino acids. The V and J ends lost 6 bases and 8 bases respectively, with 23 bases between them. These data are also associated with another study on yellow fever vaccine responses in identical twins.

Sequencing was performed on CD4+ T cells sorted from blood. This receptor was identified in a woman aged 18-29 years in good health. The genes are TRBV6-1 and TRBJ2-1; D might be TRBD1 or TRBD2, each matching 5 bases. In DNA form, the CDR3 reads TGTGCCAGCAGCGCAAGGGGTGGGGGAGCCTCGGATGAGCAGTTCTTC. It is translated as CASSARGGGASDEQFF.